This T cell receptor beta chain was identified in a study of human T cells and chemical hapten exposure. At the level of the study: Per-sample TCR yields varied mainly from small pooled library volume differences.

V was trimmed by 4 bases and J by 3 bases, leaving 11 bases between them. The CDR3 consists of 13 residues. CDR1 is SGHNT, CDR2 YYREEE, per germline (reference sequence). TCRdb analysed the RACE reads with MiXCR anew, one entry per CDR3 protein. The repertoire holds some 50,000 distinct CDR3 sequences, with 3.5% to 4.5% as singletons. Time point here: healthy volunteer bleed at 2 weeks. Whole blood, unfractionated, served as the material for total RNA extraction. This clonotype was observed at least ten times. The TCR comes from a female donor in good health. Some clones in this sample may be carry-over from other donors' samples. The chain has TRBV5-4 and TRBJ2-7; TRBD1 might be the D (6 bases). Material for sequencing was whole blood. CDR3 bases: TGTGCCAGCAGCCCGGACAGTCTCTACGAGCAGTACTTC. Translation: CASSPDSLYEQYF.